Listed below are T cell receptor beta chains from one sample, sequenced in a study of technical replicates of blood from a handful of donors. Profiling relied on immunoSEQ multiplex PCR, and the TCRdb table lists in-frame clones only, not all of them. This table holds about 93,000 clones, about 95% found once. The sample taken for sequencing was T cells isolated from PBMCs. These receptors were taken from a human donor in good health. CDR3s include the opening cysteine and the closing phenylalanine or tryptophan.

v_call cdr3_aa
TRBV7-9 CASRPKRGVKQETQYF
TRBV10-2 CASSDSPGQLTNYGYTF
TRBV12-2 CASRRIPTGCQEIVAGANVLTF
TRBV5-1 CASSLAGGLSYNEQFF
TRBV27 CACRMGGSGQPQHF
TRBV2 CASYLQGNTEAFF
TRBV5-5 CASSSDPNRVRTEAFF
TRBV25-1 CASTPGETYGKLFF
TRBV15 CATSIDRGGNEQFF
TRBV11-3 CASSPRTGGQETQYF
TRBV6-5 CASSYLGQGAYEQYF
TRBV6-5 CASSYSGQAEGEQYF
TRBV30 CAWSGGGSTDTQYF
TRBV18 CASSPGQPLATGELFF
TRBV15 CATSRVGQGSLGNQPQHF
TRBV4-1 CASSPSTVGLETQYF
TRBV7-9 CASSRQVPSSYNEQFF
TRBV7-2 CASSPPPISGNTIYF
TRBV19 CASSISEKLFF
TRBV7-8 CASSSPGTGGHQPQHF
TRBV18 CASSPSSGGSTGELFF
TRBV28 CASSTPGLVPVEQFF
TRBV6-4 CASSSDLDQPQHF
TRBV29-1 CSVPGTGYTEAFF
TRBV5-1 CASSLDSQGAGRELFF
TRBV28 CASSLWTSGQGPYNEQFF
TRBV15 CATSRAGTGPSEQYF
TRBV9 CASSVDSGGRDTQYF
TRBV6-5 CASSLGGAPLDEQYF
TRBV6-1 CASRATGEDTQYF
TRBV5-6 CASSLEITGGNTEAFF
TRBV2 CASSDRTGESYEQYF
TRBV5-6 CASSLISGVSSPLHF
TRBV4-2 CASSRGVGTSTYEQYF
TRBV2 CAGPRGTDTQYF
TRBV6-5 CASSYSEQGTEAQYF
TRBV5-4 CASSLKGGLNTEAFF
TRBV11-2 CASSLADLGHGYTF
TRBV28 CASSSPGGNQPQHF
TRBV28 CASRGTGEPDTQYF
TRBV5-6 CASSGREAYGYTGELFF
TRBV6-1 CATLSGGALNTEAFF
TRBV5-1 CASSLGGQNTGELFF
TRBV6-6 CASSYPATGAKTQYF
TRBV29-1 CSVSGIPPYEQYF